The clone carrying this T cell receptor (beta chain) was seen only a few times. No antigen is known for it. The sample originates from a study of cytomegalovirus exposure and HLA in healthy donors. Study-wide points: Reportedly, fewer N-insertions than the 666-donor mean appeared in an Asian-associated ancestry cluster in a later analysis.

PCR amplification relied on 60 Vbeta primers (plus 13 Jbeta primers). Only in-frame clones appear in the TCRdb table, and some are missing; sequencing was by immunoSEQ multiplex PCR. The sample has about 210,000 clones; 85% are singletons. Trimming took 2 bases from V and 5 from J, leaving 7 bases between them. The germline V gene has CDR1 SGHNT and CDR2 YYREEE (reference sequence). CDR3 length equals 12 residues. V and J are TRBV5-4 and TRBJ1-1; D call uncertain. This receptor was identified in a girl aged 2 to 10 in good health and CMV-seronegative. The sequenced material came from PBMCs. CDR3 loop: CASSLPRTEAFF. The CDR3 DNA sequence: TGTGCCAGCAGCTTACCCAGAACTGAAGCTTTCTTT.